The T cell receptor beta chain under discussion was sequenced for a study of T-cell memory formation after mild COVID-19. About the research overall: TCR clusters were mostly confined to one donor each. General study findings and limits: Chiefly within CM and EM were the contracting CD4+ clones; CD8+ ones were within EMRA. Some SARS-CoV-2-responding clones were already detected in memory before infection.

For this clonotype: Its specificity is unknown.

The CDR3 contains 16 residues. Germline trimming cut 3 bases from V and 4 bases from J; bases unmatched to any gene: 10. The germline V gene has CDR1 DFQATT and CDR2 SNEGSKA (reference sequence). 5'RACE with constant-segment primers yielded barcoded, UMI-tagged TCR alpha and TCR beta cDNA libraries. TCRdb analysed the 5' RACE reads with MiXCR anew, one entry per CDR3 protein. The sample carries about 250,000 distinct CDR3 sequences, about a sixth recorded once. Sequencing input: PBMCs or a T cell subset sorted from them (not recorded which). The rearrangement links TRBV20-1 to TRBJ2-2, with 8 bases aligning to TRBD1. The TCR was taken from a man between 18 and 29 years old who had mild COVID-19 (a few samples of this study predate the infection). Cell type and time point are not known. CDR3 sequence reads: CSARPFSGGGTGELFF. CDR3 DNA sequence: TGCAGTGCTAGGCCGTTCTCAGGGGGCGGCACCGGGGAGCTGTTTTTT.